A selection of T cell receptor beta chains follows, all from one sample in a study of blood T cell repertoires in COVID-19. Measured with immunoSEQ multiplex PCR; TCRdb has only the in-frame clones, and not every one. The sample comprises 23,000 or so clones, roughly 76% of which are singletons, and approximately 60% rests with the top ten. The sequenced sample consisted of peripheral blood. These receptors all stem from a woman older than 75 with acute or convalescent COVID-19. Each CDR3 is given with its conserved first and last residue. A D gene is named only where the DNA matches it firmly. The size entry is marked missing in some rows and otherwise reads once, few, many or a size class.

D,size,V,J,CDR3,DNA
NA,NA,TRBV12-3/TRBV12-4,TRBJ2-1,CASSAGGGPEQFF,TGTGCCAGCAGTGCCGGAGGCGGTCCCGAGCAGTTCTTC
TRBD1,NA,TRBV19,TRBJ1-2,CASSPDRDRGGYTF,TGTGCCAGTAGTCCTGACAGGGATCGAGGTGGCTACACCTTC
TRBD1,NA,TRBV19,TRBJ1-1,CASSIRQGDLNTEAFF,TGTGCCAGTAGTATTCGTCAGGGGGATCTGAACACTGAAGCTTTCTTT
TRBD2,NA,TRBV19,TRBJ2-5,CASKRLAGVQETQYF,TGTGCCAGTAAGCGACTAGCGGGGGTGCAAGAGACCCAGTACTTC
TRBD1,few,TRBV3-1/TRBV3-2,TRBJ1-1,CASSQTGGWEAFF,TGTGCCAGCAGCCAGACAGGGGGCTGGGAAGCTTTCTTT
NA,NA,TRBV12-3/TRBV12-4,TRBJ1-2,CASSGGSGYGYTF,TGTGCCAGCAGTGGGGGGTCGGGGTATGGCTACACCTTC
TRBD1,NA,TRBV7-8,TRBJ2-2,CASSAIGTANTGELFF,TGTGCCAGCAGCGCCATTGGGACAGCCAACACCGGGGAGCTGTTTTTT
NA,once,TRBV21-1,TRBJ1-2,CASSKRTGDGYTF,TGTGCCAGCAGCAAAAGGACAGGGGATGGCTACACCTTC
NA,NA,TRBV7-2,TRBJ1-2,CASSLDRERGYTF,TGTGCCAGCAGCTTAGACAGGGAAAGGGGCTACACCTTC
NA,NA,TRBV10-3,TRBJ2-5,CAISESASQGQETQYF,TGTGCCATCAGTGAGTCGGCTAGCCAAGGGCAAGAGACCCAGTACTTC
TRBD1,NA,TRBV18,TRBJ2-7,CASSPGTAYEQYF,TGTGCCAGCTCACCGGGGACAGCCTACGAGCAGTACTTC
NA,few,TRBV10-1,TRBJ1-6,CASSAGTGNSPLHF,TGCGCCAGCAGTGCCGGGACTGGGAATTCACCCCTCCACTTT
TRBD1,NA,TRBV5-5,TRBJ1-4,CASSTWDSPTNEKLFF,TGTGCCAGCAGCACCTGGGACAGTCCAACTAATGAAAAACTGTTTTTT
NA,once,TRBV15,TRBJ1-2,CATSREMGARYGYTF,TGTGCCACCAGCCGAGAGATGGGGGCTCGCTATGGCTACACCTTC
NA,few,TRBV7-3,TRBJ2-7,CASSLGQSAHEQYF,TGTGCCAGCAGCTTAGGACAGAGTGCGCACGAGCAGTACTTC
NA,NA,TRBV30,TRBJ1-2,CAWTVRANYTF,TGTGCCTGGACGGTCAGGGCGAACTACACCTTC
NA,NA,TRBV7-9,TRBJ2-7,CASSFGGFPGGQYF,TGTGCCAGCAGCTTTGGAGGTTTCCCCGGCGGGCAGTACTTC
TRBD1,few,TRBV6-5,TRBJ1-1,CARLAGTGATEAFF,TGTGCCAGATTGGCCGGGACAGGGGCCACTGAAGCTTTCTTT
NA,NA,TRBV12-3/TRBV12-4,TRBJ1-1,CASNTGITEAFF,TGTGCCAGCAATACAGGGATCACTGAAGCTTTCTTT
TRBD2,NA,TRBV15,TRBJ2-1,CATSRSGTSGSYEQFF,TGTGCCACCAGCAGATCCGGGACTAGCGGGAGCTATGAGCAGTTCTTC
NA,NA,TRBV11-2,TRBJ2-3,CASSTTRGSTDTQYF,TGTGCCAGCAGCACAACTAGGGGGAGCACAGATACGCAGTATTTT
TRBD1,NA,TRBV6-2/TRBV6-3,TRBJ1-1,CASSRDRGWNTEAFF,TGTGCCAGCAGTCGGGACAGGGGGTGGAACACTGAAGCTTTCTTT
NA,NA,TRBV3-1/TRBV3-2,TRBJ1-1,CASSRSSGTEAFF,TGTGCCAGCTCGCGGAGCTCAGGGACTGAAGCTTTCTTT
TRBD1,NA,TRBV5-4,TRBJ1-5,CASSLGGSSDQPQHF,TGTGCCAGCAGCCTAGGGGGCAGTTCGGATCAGCCCCAGCATTTT
NA,NA,TRBV5-6,TRBJ1-6,CASSLGGKYNSPLHF,TGTGCCAGCAGCTTGGGCGGGAAATATAATTCACCCCTCCACTTT
NA,NA,TRBV18,TRBJ1-2,CASSPPNLGQFYGYTF,TGTGCCAGCTCACCACCAAATCTAGGACAGTTCTATGGCTACACCTTC
NA,NA,TRBV9,TRBJ2-1,CASSVEERHNNEQFF,TGTGCCAGCAGCGTGGAGGAACGGCACAACAATGAGCAGTTCTTC
NA,NA,TRBV30,TRBJ2-7,CAGETTSYEQYF,TGTGCCGGAGAGACTACTTCCTACGAGCAGTACTTC
NA,NA,TRBV6-5,TRBJ1-1,CASSSRSPTEAFF,TGTGCCAGCAGTTCCCGGTCCCCCACTGAAGCTTTCTTT
NA,NA,TRBV29-1,TRBJ1-2,CSVLSGQGIGYTF,TGCAGCGTTCTGTCGGGTCAGGGGATTGGCTACACCTTC
NA,few,TRBV5-6,TRBJ1-4,CASSLTGFATNEKLFF,TGTGCCAGCAGCTTGACAGGATTTGCAACTAATGAAAAACTGTTTTTT
TRBD2,NA,TRBV11-3,TRBJ2-4,CASSLVGLGGIQYF,TGTGCCAGCAGCTTAGTTGGACTAGGTGGAATTCAGTACTTC
NA,NA,TRBV7-2,TRBJ2-1,CASSFRAASYNEQFF,TGTGCCAGCAGCTTCCGAGCGGCGTCCTACAATGAGCAGTTCTTC
TRBD2,NA,TRBV5-4,TRBJ2-3,CASPPPSGSTDTQYF,TGTGCCAGCCCCCCCCCTAGCGGGAGCACAGATACGCAGTATTTT
TRBD2,NA,TRBV11-3,TRBJ2-1,CASTEGASGSHEQFF,TGTGCCAGCACTGAGGGGGCTAGCGGGAGCCATGAGCAGTTCTTC
NA,few,TRBV28,TRBJ2-3,CASSFLSGTDTQYF,TGTGCCAGCAGTTTTTTATCTGGCACAGATACGCAGTATTTT
NA,NA,TRBV6-5,TRBJ1-5,CASLPSRNQPQHF,TGTGCCAGCCTCCCCAGCAGGAATCAGCCCCAGCATTTT
NA,NA,TRBV19,TRBJ2-7,CASSRESSYEQYF,TGTGCCAGTAGCAGGGAAAGCTCCTACGAGCAGTACTTC
TRBD1,NA,TRBV4-2,TRBJ2-2,CASSRKGDRNTGELFF,TGTGCCAGCAGCCGAAAGGGGGACAGGAACACCGGGGAGCTGTTTTTT
TRBD2,NA,TRBV15,TRBJ2-3,CATSGLLADTQYF,TGTGCCACCAGCGGCCTACTAGCGGATACGCAGTATTTT
NA,NA,TRBV7-9,TRBJ1-1,CASSLRVEGAEAFF,TGTGCCAGCAGCTTACGCGTGGAGGGAGCTGAAGCTTTCTTT
TRBD1,NA,TRBV28,TRBJ1-1,CASSNSGGRTEAFF,TGTGCCAGCAGTAACTCAGGGGGAAGGACTGAAGCTTTCTTT
TRBD2,NA,TRBV6-2/TRBV6-3,TRBJ2-7,CASSYTPSSGRTHYEQYF,TGTGCCAGCAGTTACACCCCTTCTAGCGGGCGGACCCACTACGAGCAGTACTTC
TRBD1,NA,TRBV6-5,TRBJ2-1,CASRRPGQGTNEQFF,TGTGCCAGCAGGCGGCCGGGACAGGGGACGAATGAGCAGTTCTTC
TRBD1,NA,TRBV5-1,TRBJ1-2,CASTTGERVYGYTF,TGCGCCAGCACGACAGGGGAAAGAGTCTATGGCTACACCTTC
TRBD2,NA,TRBV7-3,TRBJ2-3,CASSREAGGITDTQYF,TGTGCCAGCAGCCGCGAGGCGGGAGGGATCACAGATACGCAGTATTTT
TRBD2,NA,TRBV9,TRBJ2-1,CASSVEAGGPYNEQFF,TGTGCCAGCAGCGTAGAAGCGGGAGGACCCTACAATGAGCAGTTCTTC
NA,once,TRBV13,TRBJ2-7,CASSRGSYEQYF,TGTGCCAGCAGCAGGGGCAGCTACGAGCAGTACTTC
TRBD1,NA,TRBV14,TRBJ1-1,CASSQLRQGATEAFF,TGTGCCAGCAGCCAACTCAGACAGGGGGCCACTGAAGCTTTCTTT
NA,NA,TRBV10-2,TRBJ2-6,CASSESNRAGANVLTF,TGCGCCAGCAGTGAGTCGAACAGGGCTGGGGCCAACGTCCTGACTTTC
NA,NA,TRBV5-4,TRBJ1-4,CASSLKGVGEKLFF,TGTGCCAGCAGCTTAAAGGGGGTTGGAGAAAAACTGTTTTTT
NA,NA,TRBV6-6,TRBJ2-7,CASRSGMSSYEQYF,TGTGCCAGCCGTAGCGGAATGAGCTCCTACGAGCAGTACTTC
TRBD1,NA,TRBV7-2,TRBJ1-1,CASSLTGQGYTEAFF,TGTGCCAGCAGCTTAACGGGACAGGGTTACACTGAAGCTTTCTTT
TRBD1,NA,TRBV2,TRBJ1-2,CASSDRGLSYGYTF,TGTGCCAGCAGTGATAGGGGGCTGTCCTATGGCTACACCTTC
TRBD2,few,TRBV27,TRBJ2-1,CASSSASSGRRSEQFF,TGTGCCAGCAGTTCGGCGTCTAGCGGGAGGCGGAGTGAGCAGTTCTTC
TRBD1,NA,TRBV7-6,TRBJ1-1,CASSAARQGEAFF,TGTGCCAGCAGCGCAGCGCGACAGGGGGAAGCTTTCTTT
TRBD1,NA,TRBV7-2,TRBJ1-2,CASSSNPGQGVGGYTF,TGTGCCAGCAGCTCGAACCCGGGACAGGGTGTGGGTGGCTACACCTTC